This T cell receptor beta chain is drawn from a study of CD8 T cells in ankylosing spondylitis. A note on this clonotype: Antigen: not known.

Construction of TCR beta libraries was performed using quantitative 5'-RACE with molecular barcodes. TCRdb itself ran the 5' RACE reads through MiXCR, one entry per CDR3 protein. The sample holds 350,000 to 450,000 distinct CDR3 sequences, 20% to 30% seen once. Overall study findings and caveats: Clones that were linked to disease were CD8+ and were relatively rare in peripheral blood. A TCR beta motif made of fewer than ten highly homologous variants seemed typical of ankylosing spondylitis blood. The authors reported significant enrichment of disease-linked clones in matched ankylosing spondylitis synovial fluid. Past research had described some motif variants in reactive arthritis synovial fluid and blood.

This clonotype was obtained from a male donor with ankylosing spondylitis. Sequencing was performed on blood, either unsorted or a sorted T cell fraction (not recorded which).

The CDR3 DNA reads as TGTGCCAGCTCACCATGGGGAGCGGGCACTGAAGCTTTCTTT. Protein product: CASSPWGAGTEAFF. This chain connects TRBV18 to TRBJ1-1; the D is unclear. Germline CDR1 and CDR2: KGHSH and LQKENI. The CDR3 contains 14 residues. V was clipped by 2 bases and J by 4 bases, with 11 bases between them.